Each of the 5 T cell receptor beta chains below was sequenced from the same sample in a study of beta chain features in type 1 diabetes. Whole-study results and caveats: Type 1 diabetes patients had moderately but significantly shorter TCRB CDR3s in all four CD4+ subsets.

cDNA synthesis used the whole RNA isolate, giving expressed TCRB sequences. Using immunoSEQ multiplex PCR, the repertoire was profiled, and TCRdb retains in-frame clones only, with some absent. The sample holds 300,000 to 400,000 clones, roughly a tenth seen once. Their antigens are not known. What was sequenced was central memory CD4+ T cells from blood. These receptors came from a man aged 25-45 years with type 1 diabetes.

This chain connects TRBV28 to TRBJ1-1; D unclear. Germline lookup yields CDR1 MDHEN and CDR2 SYDVKM. The length of the CDR3 is 13 residues. V shed 5 bases and J shed 0 bases, with 7 bases lying between them. The CDR3 coding sequence is TGTGCCAGCAGTAATACGATGAACACTGAAGCTTTCTTT. It translates to CASSNTMNTEAFF.

This clone has only a few counts. The chain has TRBV5-6 and TRBJ2-7; tentatively, D is TRBD2 (5 bases). V lost 4 bases and J 1 base, leaving 9 bases between the germline ends. In germline, CDR1 is SGHDT, CDR2 YYEEEE. The CDR3 has 13 residues. CDR3 sequence: CASSPGISYEQYF. The CDR3 bases are TGTGCCAGCAGCCCCGGGATTTCCTACGAGCAGTACTTC.

This clone was found a few times. One end of the junction is discordant with germline, which a read error may explain. The rearrangement joins TRBV20-1 to TRBJ1-2; 7 bases map to TRBD1. The CDR3 runs 10 residues. Per the germline V gene, CDR1 is DFQATT and CDR2 is SNEGSKA (reference sequence). The DNA for the CDR3 is TGCAGTGCTTGGGGGACAGCGACAACTTTC. It specifies CSAWGTATTF.

This clone was counted a few times. The gene calls are TRBV25-1 and TRBJ2-1; TRBD1 agrees at 9 bases. After removal of 7 bases from V and 6 bases from J, the junction contained 7 bases not matched to a gene. The CDR3 runs to 14 residues. The germline V gene encodes CDR1 MGHDK and CDR2 SYGVNS. The CDR3: CASIGQGWTNEQFF. The CDR3 nucleotides are TGTGCCAGCATTGGACAGGGGTGGACCAATGAGCAGTTCTTC.

The chain combines TRBV7-9 with TRBJ2-2; tentatively, D is TRBD1 (8 bases). CDR1 and CDR2 from the germline V gene are SEHNR and FQNEAQ (reference sequence). V dropped 4 bases and J dropped 6 bases, with 21 bases sitting between them. CDR3 length: 17 residues. CDR3 bases: TGTGCCAGCAGCTCCCGGCGGGGGACAGGTTCGGCCGGGGAGCTGTTTTTT. This translates into CASSSRRGTGSAGELFF.